The entry below gives a single T cell receptor (beta chain) sequence along with its context. What it binds is not known. This CDR3 region has 16 residues. V lost 2 bases and J lost 0, with 11 bases in between. CDR1 MNHEY and CDR2 SMNVEV come from the germline V gene (reference sequence). The assay was immunoSEQ multiplex PCR, and TCRdb's table has in-frame clones only and misses some. The repertoire has about 45,000 clones, roughly 60% of them found once; the top ten carry roughly 18%. The data are from a study of radiotherapy plus CTLA-4 blockade in lung cancer. Across the study: Objective response rate was roughly 19%; disease control rate, about 31%. Overall study findings and caveats: Early blood T cell clone dynamics, with interferon-beta, were reported to best predict response. Blood TCR clones of tumor origin expanded after radiotherapy plus ipilimumab.

It was focal radiation plus CTLA-4 blockade with ipilimumab that patients with chemo-refractory metastatic non-small-cell lung cancer received. The sequence came from a human donor with non-small cell lung cancer who had a partial response to radiotherapy plus ipilimumab. The sample was peripheral blood, taken from a patient treated with radiotherapy plus ipilimumab. The chain uses TRBV27 and TRBJ1-5; no clear D. CDR3 sequence reads: CASSLDGAHSNQPQHF. CDR3 nucleotide sequence: TGTGCCAGCAGTTTAGACGGAGCCCATAGCAATCAGCCCCAGCATTTT.